The clone carrying this T cell receptor (beta chain) has just one count. This sample stems from a study of blood T cell repertoires in COVID-19. Study-level background: Sources were T cells, B-cell-depleted T cells, or PBMCs; the material itself was cDNA or gDNA.

Methods used by the authors: Amplification with reference gene primers provided the estimates of nucleated cell counts. TCRdb's table, derived via immunoSEQ multiplex PCR, lists solely in-frame clones and lacks some. Clone size and the V and J calls come from that table; the DNA yielded D and trimming. The data contain roughly 250,000 clones, 70% to 85% of them seen just once; the ten biggest clones take up more than 9.5%. This CDR3 spans 13 amino acids. The V gene lost 6 bases and the J gene lost 4 bases, with 12 bases spanning the gap. The origin of this receptor is a woman aged 80 or older with acute or convalescent COVID-19. Input material: peripheral blood. The rearrangement joins TRBV12-3 or TRBV12-4 to TRBJ2-5; D is possibly TRBD2 (6 bases). CDR3 loop: CASSPGTSETQYF. CDR3 sequence (DNA): TGTGCCAGCAGCCCCGGGACTTCAGAGACCCAGTACTTC.